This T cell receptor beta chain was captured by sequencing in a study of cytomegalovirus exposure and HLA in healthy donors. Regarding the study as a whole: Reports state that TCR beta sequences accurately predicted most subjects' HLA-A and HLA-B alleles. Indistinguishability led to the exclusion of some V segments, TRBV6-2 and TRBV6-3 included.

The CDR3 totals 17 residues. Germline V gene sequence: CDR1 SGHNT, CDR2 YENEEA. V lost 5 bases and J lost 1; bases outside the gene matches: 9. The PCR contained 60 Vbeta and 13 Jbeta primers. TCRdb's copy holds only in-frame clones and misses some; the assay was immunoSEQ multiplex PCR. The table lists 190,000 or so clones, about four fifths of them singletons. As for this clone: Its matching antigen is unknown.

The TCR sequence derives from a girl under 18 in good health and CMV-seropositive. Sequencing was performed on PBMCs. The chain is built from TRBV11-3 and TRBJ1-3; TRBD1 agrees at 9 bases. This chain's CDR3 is CASSRRDRDGSGNTIYF. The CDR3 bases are TGTGCCAGCAGCCGACGGGACAGGGACGGTTCTGGAAACACCATATATTTT. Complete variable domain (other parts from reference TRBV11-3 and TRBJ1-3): EAGVVQSPRYKIIEKKQPVAFWCNPISGHNTLYWYLQNLGQGPELLIRYENEEAVDDSQLPKDRFSAERLKGVDSTLKIQPAELGDSAVYLCASSRRDRDGSGNTIYFGEGSWLTVV.